A single sample is the source of the 4 T cell receptor beta chains below, sequenced in a study of T cells in localized non-small cell lung cancer. Clones were sequenced by immunoSEQ multiplex PCR, and TCRdb holds only the in-frame ones, with some missing. The data hold more than 35,000 clones, with roughly 92% observed a single time. The sample was peripheral blood, taken before any cancer treatment. These receptors originate from a female donor over 55 with stage I lung adenocarcinoma.

The V gene is TRBV5-1, the J gene TRBJ2-3; D is unclear. The CDR3 has 15 amino acids. Germline V CDR1 and CDR2: SGHRS, YFSETQ. Trimming shortened V by 1 base and J by 2 bases, and 11 bases separated the two germline ends. The CDR3 DNA is TGCGCCAGCAGCTTGTCTTCGGCAGACACAGATACGCAGTATTTT. This codes for CASSLSSADTDTQYF.

CDR3 amino acids: CASSLKAGGRGYTF. The CDR3 region has the DNA TGTGCCAGCAGCTTAAAGGCAGGGGGAAGGGGCTACACCTTC. The chain is built from TRBV13 and TRBJ1-2, with 7 bases that match TRBD1. Germline CDR1 and CDR2: PRHDT and FYEKMQ (reference sequence). The CDR3 totals 14 residues. The ends lost 2 bases at V and 8 bases at J; junction bases unmatched: 8.

V is TRBV5-8 and J is TRBJ2-3; D is possibly TRBD1 or TRBD2 (5 bases each). Per the germline V gene, CDR1 is SGHTS and CDR2 is YDEGEE. CDR3 length equals 15 residues. The V end lost 3 bases, the J end lost 6 bases, and 17 bases lay between the germline ends. CDR3 loop: CASSSYDGAGDTQYF. The CDR3 DNA sequence: TGTGCCAGCAGCTCCTACGACGGGGCAGGCGATACGCAGTATTTT.

The chain has TRBV18 and TRBJ2-3; D perhaps matches TRBD2 (5 bases). The germline CDR1 and CDR2 sequences are KGHSH and LQKENI. CDR3 length: 15 amino acids. The V gene lost 3 bases and the J gene lost 8 bases, with 18 bases spanning the gap. The CDR3 DNA follows: TGTGCCAGCTCACCGTCACTAGACCGAGGCGGTACGCAGTATTTT. It specifies CASSPSLDRGGTQYF.